This entry concerns a single T cell receptor beta chain. Its specificity is not known. From RNA transcripts, TCR beta CDR3 regions were amplified. The HTBI set primed first-round TCR CDR3 RT-PCR. TCRdb processed the multiplex PCR reads anew with MiXCR; each CDR3 protein has one entry. This table has about 560,000 distinct CDR3 sequences, about 45% appearing once. CDR1 is SGHTA and CDR2 is FQGNSA in the germline V gene. The CDR3 runs 14 residues. V shed 5 bases, J shed 6 bases, and the junction held 7 bases outside the gene matches. These data come from a study of T cells in Graves' hyperthyroidism and ophthalmopathy. Findings and limits, study-wide: Blood held most thyroid clonotypes expanded above 0.001 frequency.

Graves' hyperthyroidism without ophthalmopathy progression within 18 months was termed stable. Diagnoses rested on clinical symptoms, serum thyroxine and TRAb, thyroid ultrasound and orbital computed tomography. This sequence joins TRBV7-2 and TRBJ1-1; 9 bases align to TRBD1. The clonotype was recovered from a woman under 30 with Graves' hyperthyroidism. The source material was peripheral blood or thyroid tissue (not recorded which). The CDR3, as DNA: TGTGCCAGCAGCGGGGACAGGGTGAGCCCTGAAGCTTTCTTT. Translating gives CASSGDRVSPEAFF.